The clone carrying this T cell receptor (beta chain) occurred many times. What it binds is not known. Preparation of the TCRbeta library was carried out with unique molecular identifiers. TCRdb re-called the PCR reads with MiXCR, one entry per CDR3 protein. The sample lists 250,000 to 300,000 distinct CDR3 sequences, around a tenth occurring once. This sample was included in a study of T-cell reconstitution after alpha-beta-depleted transplantation in children. Study conclusions and caveats: When one year had passed after transplant, most T-cell counts and diversity came from newly produced T cells.

The sample in question was peripheral blood, obtained 180 days after TCRalphabeta/CD19-depleted stem cell transplant. The sequence was collected from a male patient between 2 and 15 years old who had a stem cell transplant for chronic granulomatous disease, so the T cells may come from the graft donor.

The CDR3 DNA is TGTGCCAGCAGTCCCCGAAGTGGTTACGAGCAGTACTTC. Its translation is CASSPRSGYEQYF. The gene calls are TRBV12-3 or TRBV12-4 and TRBJ2-7, with unresolved D. Trimming removed 5 bases from V and 4 bases from J, with 12 bases in between. This CDR3 is 13 amino acids long.